One sample yielded the 11 T cell receptor beta chains listed below, sequenced in a study of identical twins. TCRdb analysed the 5' RACE reads with MiXCR anew, one entry per CDR3 protein. The table records 500,000 to 700,000 distinct CDR3 sequences, roughly 7.1% of them present only once. This sample was shared with a second study, whose subject was yellow fever vaccine responses in identical twins.

The sequenced sample consisted of PBMCs. The origin of the receptors is a woman under 30 in good health.

This clonotype was seen many times. V usage is TRBV20-1 and J usage is TRBJ1-6; D unclear. Germline CDR1 DFQATT, CDR2 SNEGSKA (reference sequence). This CDR3 has 14 residues. V was pared by 0 bases and J by 7 bases, with 10 bases between. The CDR3, as DNA: TGCAGTGCTAGAGATCTCGGAGGAAATTCACCCCTCCACTTT. It is translated as CSARDLGGNSPLHF.

The chain joins TRBV20-1 to TRBJ2-7, with 7 bases aligning to TRBD2. The germline CDR1 and CDR2 sequences are DFQATT and SNEGSKA (reference sequence). The CDR3 length is 14 residues. Losses at the gene ends were 2 bases for V and 6 bases for J; bases not matched to a gene: 10. CDR3 protein: CSARKTSPAIEQYF. CDR3 coding DNA: TGCAGTGCTAGAAAGACTAGCCCAGCTATCGAGCAGTACTTC.

The V and J genes are TRBV4-1 and TRBJ2-6, with D tentatively TRBD1 (5 bases). V was cut by 1 base and J by 4 bases, with 11 bases left in between. From germline, CDR1 is MGHRA and CDR2 YSYEKL. The CDR3 spans 16 residues. CDR3 loop: CASSQVLGAGANVLTF. DNA of the CDR3: TGCGCCAGCAGCCAAGTTTTAGGGGCCGGGGCCAACGTCCTGACTTTC.

V usage is TRBV28 and J usage is TRBJ2-3; 14 nucleotides line up with TRBD2. Trimming cost V 6 bases and J 4 bases; bases outside gene matches: 6. The CDR3 runs 16 residues. Germline-derived CDR1 and CDR2 are MDHEN and SYDVKM. The CDR3, as DNA: TGTGCCAGCAGACCAAGACTAGCGGGGGGGCCAGATACGCAGTATTTT. Translated, it gives CASRPRLAGGPDTQYF.

This chain links TRBV7-2 with TRBJ1-1, with 7 bases matching TRBD1. The CDR3 has 14 amino acids. J gave up 4 bases and V 6 bases, and 8 bases lay outside the gene matches. CDR1 and CDR2 from the germline V gene are SGHTA and FQGNSA. Here the CDR3 DNA reads TGTGCCAGCAGGTCAGGCCCAGGGGGCACTGAAGCTTTCTTT. Its translation: CASRSGPGGTEAFF.

This chain links TRBV24-1 with TRBJ2-7; TRBD2 is a possible D gene (5 bases). The germline V gene has CDR1 KGHDR and CDR2 SFDVKD. V was shortened by 1 base and J by 7 bases, with 19 bases between the two germline ends. This CDR3 has 16 residues. CDR3 bases: TGTGCCACCAGTGATTTCCGGAGGTTTCCCTCGCGGGAGCAGTACGTC. Its translation: CATSDFRRFPSREQYV.

In this sample, this clonotype turned up many times. The chain joins TRBV6-2 or TRBV6-3 to TRBJ2-2, with D unresolved. V was clipped by 4 bases and J by 1 base, with 7 bases between them. This CDR3 has 14 amino acids. The germline V gene encodes CDR1 MNHEY and CDR2 SVGEGT. The CDR3 sequence: CASSSGRNTGELFF. CDR3 DNA: TGTGCCAGCAGTTCCGGAAGGAACACCGGGGAGCTGTTTTTT.

This clonotype was found many times. The genes are TRBV2 and TRBJ1-2; D is unclear. This CDR3 has 12 amino acids. Germline CDR1 SNHLY, CDR2 FYNNEI. Trimming stripped 10 bases from V and 6 bases from J, with 15 bases between. This chain's CDR3 is CATDEWSDGYTF. The DNA of the CDR3 is TGTGCCACCGACGAGTGGTCTGATGGCTACACCTTC.

This clonotype was detected ten times or more. The CDR3 nucleotides read TGTGCCAGCAGCCCTAAAGCCGGGACTTCTGGGGATACGCAGTATTTT. It translates to CASSPKAGTSGDTQYF. The V call is TRBV7-8, the J call TRBJ2-3; D is possibly TRBD2 (6 bases). The V end was cut by 5 bases, the J end by 6 bases, with 21 bases between. The CDR3 has 16 residues. Looked up from germline, CDR1 is SGHVS and CDR2 is FQNEAQ.

This chain links TRBV11-2 with TRBJ1-2; D not resolved. This CDR3 comprises 15 residues. Germline assignment: CDR1 SGHAT and CDR2 FQNNGV. V was cut by 0 bases and J by 7 bases, with 15 bases left in between. The CDR3 DNA reads as TGTGCCAGCAGCTTAGACCCCGGGGTATCCTTTGGCTACACCTTC. Its translation: CASSLDPGVSFGYTF.

This clonotype was recorded at least ten times. The chain has TRBV12-3 or TRBV12-4 and TRBJ1-5; D gene ambiguous. Trimming removed 6 bases from V and 1 base from J, with 10 bases in between. This CDR3 has 14 residues. The CDR3 here is CASRDGASNQPQHF. The CDR3 coding sequence is TGTGCCAGCAGAGACGGAGCGAGCAATCAGCCCCAGCATTTT.